This entry features one TCR beta chain sequence. Its antigen is currently unknown. PCR employed 60 Vbeta and 13 Jbeta primers. Only in-frame clones appear in the TCRdb table, and some are missing; sequencing was by immunoSEQ multiplex PCR. The profile shows more than 90,000 clones, around 69% of them singletons. This CDR3 has 15 residues. J lost 4 bases, V lost 5 bases, and 9 bases had no gene match. Germline-derived CDR1 and CDR2 are SGHRS and YFSETQ. These data originate in a study of cytomegalovirus exposure and HLA in healthy donors. Whole-study results and caveats: A missense DCLRE1C variant was associated with V- and J-gene trimming of TCR beta chains in a later analysis, and an independent cohort replicated the association.

This TCR derives from a man aged 45 to 65 in good health and CMV-seropositive. J is TRBJ2-5 and V is TRBV5-1; TRBD1 agrees at 9 bases. Material: PBMCs. CDR3 in DNA: TGCGCCAGCAGTGAGAGGCCGGGACAGGGAGAGACCCAGTACTTC. This sequence encodes CASSERPGQGETQYF. Full variable domain (remainder filled in from reference TRBV5-1 and TRBJ2-5): KAGVTQTPRYLIKTRGQQVTLSCSPISGHRSVSWYQQTPGQGLQFLFEYFSETQRNKGNFPGRFSGRQFSNSRSEMNVSTLELGDSALYLCASSERPGQGETQYFGPGTRLLVL.